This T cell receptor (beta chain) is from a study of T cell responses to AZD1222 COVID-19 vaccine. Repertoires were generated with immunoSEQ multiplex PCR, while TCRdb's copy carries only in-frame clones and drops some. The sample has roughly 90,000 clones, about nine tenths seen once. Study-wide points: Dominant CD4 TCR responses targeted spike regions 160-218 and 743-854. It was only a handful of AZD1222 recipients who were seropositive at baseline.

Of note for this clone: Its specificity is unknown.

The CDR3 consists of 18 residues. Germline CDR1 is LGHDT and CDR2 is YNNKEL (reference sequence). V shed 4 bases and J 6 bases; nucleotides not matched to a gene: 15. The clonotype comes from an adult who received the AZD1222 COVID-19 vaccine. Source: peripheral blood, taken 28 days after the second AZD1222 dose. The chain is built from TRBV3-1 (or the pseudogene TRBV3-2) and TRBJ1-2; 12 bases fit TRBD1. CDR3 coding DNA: TGTGCCAGCAGCCGGTCCGGGACAGGGGGCTCTCTTATTCATGGCTACACCTTC. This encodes CASSRSGTGGSLIHGYTF.